The 21 T cell receptor beta chains in this list originate from one sample, sequenced in a study of early stage breast cancer tumors. Profiled with immunoSEQ multiplex PCR; TCRdb holds only in-frame clones, not every one. The table includes 30,000 to 40,000 clones, approximately 69% detected once. Sequenced: blood. All receptors come from a person between 55 and 69 years old with breast cancer.

This clone appeared once. V usage is TRBV29-1 and J usage is TRBJ2-5; D gene unclear. The CDR3 loop spans 14 amino acids. V was trimmed by 3 bases and J by 5 bases, leaving 16 bases between them. CDR1 is SQVTM, CDR2 ANQGSEA, per germline. CDR3 residues: CSVEIEWVGETQYF. DNA for the CDR3: TGCAGCGTTGAGATAGAATGGGTTGGGGAGACCCAGTACTTC.

The CDR3 spells CASSQGMPSGGTYEQYF. CDR3 in DNA: TGCGCCAGCAGCCAAGGTATGCCTAGCGGGGGCACCTACGAGCAGTACTTC. The chain links TRBV4-1 to TRBJ2-7, with 10 bases matching TRBD2. CDR1 and CDR2 from the germline V gene are MGHRA and YSYEKL. Trimming at V came to 1 base and at J to 2 bases, leaving 8 bases not matched to a gene. The CDR3 covers 17 residues.

The genes are TRBV5-6 and TRBJ2-2; D not resolved. V gave up 4 bases and J gave up 4 bases, with 5 bases separating them. Germline V gene lookup returns CDR1 SGHDT and CDR2 YYEEEE. The CDR3 sequence is 12 residues long. Here the CDR3 reads CASSRSTGELFF. Written as DNA, the CDR3 is TGTGCCAGCAGCCGTAGCACCGGGGAGCTGTTTTTT.

This clone was counted a few times. V is TRBV19 and J is TRBJ2-7, with a possible D match to TRBD1 (6 bases). The CDR3 is made up of 14 amino acids. V was clipped by 8 bases and J by 0 bases, with 14 bases between them. The germline CDR1 and CDR2 sequences are LNHDA and SQIVND (reference sequence). Written as DNA, the CDR3 is TGTGCCAGTTCCACAGGGAGCAACTCCTACGAGCAGTACTTC. Its translation is CASSTGSNSYEQYF. Filled out from reference TRBV19 and TRBJ2-7, the complete variable domain reads DGGITQSPKYLFRKEGQNVTLSCEQNLNHDAMYWYRQDPGQGLRLIYYSQIVNDFQKGDIAEGYSVSREKKESFPLTVTSAQKNPTAFYLCASSTGSNSYEQYFGPGTRLTVT.

This chain joins TRBV27 and TRBJ2-3; 7 bases fit TRBD2. The CDR3 is made up of 15 amino acids. Germline loops: CDR1 MNHEY, CDR2 SMNVEV (reference sequence). V lost 4 bases and J lost 2; bases outside the gene matches: 6. As DNA, the CDR3 is TGTGCCAGCAGTTCCTATAGCGGGCCCACAGATACGCAGTATTTT. Protein: CASSSYSGPTDTQYF.

This chain joins TRBV5-1 and TRBJ2-5, with no clear D. V lost 4 bases to trimming and J lost 4 bases, with 14 bases between them. From germline, CDR1 is SGHRS and CDR2 YFSETQ. The CDR3 totals 14 residues. The CDR3 nucleotides are TGCGCCAGCAGCCCCTACACGGGCCGAGAGACCCAGTACTTC. Translating gives CASSPYTGRETQYF. The full variable domain, completed using reference TRBV5-1 and TRBJ2-5, is KAGVTQTPRYLIKTRGQQVTLSCSPISGHRSVSWYQQTPGQGLQFLFEYFSETQRNKGNFPGRFSGRQFSNSRSEMNVSTLELGDSALYLCASSPYTGRETQYFGPGTRLLVL.

Only a few counts were recorded for this clone. The V call is TRBV7-9, the J call TRBJ1-1; tentative D call: TRBD1 (5 bases). From germline, CDR1 is SEHNR and CDR2 FQNEAQ (reference sequence). V lost 1 base and J lost 1, with 7 bases in between. The CDR3 covers 14 residues. The CDR3 sequence: CASSLGGWNTEAFF. The CDR3 DNA sequence: TGTGCCAGCAGCTTAGGGGGGTGGAACACTGAAGCTTTCTTT.

This chain joins TRBV14 and TRBJ2-1; D is uncertain. The CDR3 is 12 residues long. V was shortened by 0 bases and J by 9 bases, with 6 bases between the two germline ends. Germline V gives CDR1 SGHDN, CDR2 FVKESK. CDR3 in DNA: TGTGCCAGCAGCCAAGATTGGGGTGAGCAGTTCTTC. Its protein is CASSQDWGEQFF.

In DNA, the CDR3 is TGTGCCAGCAGCCATTTCGGACAGAACTATAATTCACCCCTCCACTTT. Amino acids: CASSHFGQNYNSPLHF. The chain joins TRBV4-2 to TRBJ1-6, with D tentatively TRBD1 (6 bases). Trimming removed 3 bases at V and 3 bases at J, with 12 bases between. The CDR3 consists of 16 residues. Germline CDR1 is LGHNA and CDR2 is YNFKEQ.

V gene TRBV18 combines with J gene TRBJ2-7, with 8 bases that match TRBD2. Germline loops: CDR1 KGHSH, CDR2 LQKENI. The CDR3 is 15 amino acids. V shed 3 bases, J shed 4 bases, and the junction held 8 bases outside the gene matches. The CDR3: CASSPPNSGEYEQYF. The CDR3 DNA reads as TGTGCCAGCTCACCGCCCAATAGCGGGGAATACGAGCAGTACTTC.

The rearrangement links TRBV15 to TRBJ2-3; TRBD1 is a possible D gene (5 bases). The germline V gene encodes CDR1 LNHNV and CDR2 YYDKDF (reference sequence). There are 16 residues in the CDR3. V lost 0 bases, J lost 0 bases, and 10 bases lay in between. The CDR3 DNA follows: TGTGCCACCAGCAGAGATAAAGGGGCGAGCACAGATACGCAGTATTTT. Translation: CATSRDKGASTDTQYF.

This rearrangement joins TRBV6-1 to TRBJ1-2; TRBD1 aligns across 9 bases. CDR3 size: 14 residues. CDR1 MNHNS and CDR2 SASEGT come from the germline V gene. V was clipped by 7 bases and J by 2 bases; unmatched bases: 5. CDR3 in DNA: TGTGCCAGCATCGCCGGGACAGGGAACTATGGCTACACCTTC. Its translation is CASIAGTGNYGYTF.

The sample holds one count of this clone. The chain carries TRBV28 and TRBJ2-7; tentatively, D is TRBD1 (6 bases). This CDR3 is built from 15 residues. CDR1 and CDR2 (germline): MDHEN, SYDVKM. The ends were cut back, 6 bases at V and 4 bases at J, with 19 bases in the middle. The DNA of the CDR3 is TGTGCCAGCAGACCCGACAGGCAGACAATTTACGAGCAGTACTTC. The encoded protein is CASRPDRQTIYEQYF.

The chain carries TRBV9 and TRBJ2-7; D is unresolved. V lost 0 bases and J 6 bases, leaving 10 bases between the germline ends. The CDR3 totals 13 residues. Germline loops: CDR1 SGDLS, CDR2 YYNGEE. CDR3 sequence: CASSVEAWGEQYF. The CDR3 bases are TGTGCCAGCAGCGTAGAGGCTTGGGGCGAGCAGTACTTC.

This clone was recorded only once. The V call is TRBV18, the J call TRBJ1-3; D is unresolved. Trimming removed 6 bases from V and 4 bases from J, with 7 bases in between. CDR3 length equals 12 residues. Germline lookup yields CDR1 KGHSH and CDR2 LQKENI. CDR3 region: CASSPQGNTIYF. The CDR3 nucleotides read TGTGCCAGCTCGCCCCAGGGAAACACCATATATTTT.

The rearrangement joins TRBV18 to TRBJ2-5, with TRBD2 matching 8 bases. V was pared by 3 bases and J by 4 bases, with 10 bases of the junction left unmatched. There are 16 residues in the CDR3. Germline CDR1 and CDR2: KGHSH and LQKENI. The CDR3: CASSPQKSGSGETQYF. CDR3 coding DNA: TGTGCCAGCTCACCGCAGAAAAGCGGGAGCGGAGAGACCCAGTACTTC. The whole variable domain, remainder taken from reference TRBV18 and TRBJ2-5, is NAGVMQNPRHLVRRRGQEARLRCSPMKGHSHVYWYRQLPEEGLKFMVYLQKENIIDESGMPKERFSAEFPKEGPSILRIQQVVRGDSAAYFCASSPQKSGSGETQYFGPGTRLLVL.

The rearrangement links TRBV28 to TRBJ1-2, with D unclear. Germline CDR1 MDHEN, CDR2 SYDVKM. V lost 5 bases to trimming and J lost 4 bases, with 14 bases between them. The CDR3 spans 14 residues. CDR3: CASSNDHSVYGYTF. The CDR3 DNA is TGTGCCAGCAGTAACGATCATTCTGTCTATGGCTACACCTTC.

In nucleotides, the CDR3 is TGCGCCAGCAGCTTTAGCGGGGGACCATACGAGCAGTACTTC. It specifies CASSFSGGPYEQYF. The chain combines TRBV5-1 with TRBJ2-7; 9 nucleotides align to TRBD2. After removal of 2 bases from V and 4 bases from J, the junction contained 4 bases not matched to a gene. The CDR3 is 14 residues long. The germline V gene encodes CDR1 SGHRS and CDR2 YFSETQ.

This clone was found a few times. The sample holds other DNA sequences that translate to the same CDR3. The gene calls are TRBV7-9 and TRBJ1-5, with a tentative D call TRBD1 (6 bases). Germline V lookup: CDR1 SEHNR, CDR2 FQNEAQ (reference sequence). Between the trimmed V and J ends, which lost 5 bases and 4 bases, there was a span of 12 bases. CDR3 length: 14 residues. The CDR3 DNA reads TGTGCCAGCAGCCCGACAGGCAGTAATCAGCCCCAGCATTTT. Translating gives CASSPTGSNQPQHF. Using reference TRBV7-9 and TRBJ1-5 for the parts outside the CDR3, the full variable domain is DTGVSQNPRHKITKRGQNVTFRCDPISEHNRLYWYRQTLGQGPEFLTYFQNEAQLEKSRLLSDRFSAERPKGSFSTLEIQRTEQGDSAMYLCASSPTGSNQPQHFGDGTRLSIL.

This clone counts as medium-sized. Other DNA sequences within the sample encode an identical CDR3. This chain links TRBV19 with TRBJ2-3; a weak D match, TRBD2 (6 bases). V was clipped by 6 bases and J by 6 bases, with 10 bases between them. Germline V lookup: CDR1 LNHDA, CDR2 SQIVND (reference sequence). The CDR3 spans 12 residues. For the CDR3, the DNA is TGTGCCAGTAGACTAGCCGGGGATACGCAGTATTTT. Its protein is CASRLAGDTQYF.

This clone came up once. This chain links TRBV19 with TRBJ1-4; maybe TRBD1 (5 bases). V was pared by 7 bases and J by 0 bases, with 15 bases between. Germline values: CDR1 LNHDA, CDR2 SQIVND (reference sequence). The CDR3 loop spans 16 amino acids. The CDR3 region has the DNA TGTGCCAGTATGGGGAGGGGAACTGCAACTAATGAAAAACTGTTTTTT. As protein: CASMGRGTATNEKLFF.